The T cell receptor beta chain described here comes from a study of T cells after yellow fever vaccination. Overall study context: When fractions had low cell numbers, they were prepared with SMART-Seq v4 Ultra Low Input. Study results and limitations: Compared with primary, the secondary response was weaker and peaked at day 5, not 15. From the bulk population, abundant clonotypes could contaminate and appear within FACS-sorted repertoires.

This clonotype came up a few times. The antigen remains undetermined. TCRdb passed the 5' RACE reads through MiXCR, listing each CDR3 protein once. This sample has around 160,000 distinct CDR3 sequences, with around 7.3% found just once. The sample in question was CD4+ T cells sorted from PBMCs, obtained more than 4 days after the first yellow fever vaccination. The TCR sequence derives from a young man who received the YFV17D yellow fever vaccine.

The CDR3 DNA follows: TGTGCCAGTAGTATAGCTCTTCATCAGCCCCAGCATTTT. Translation gives CASSIALHQPQHF. The gene calls are TRBV19 and TRBJ1-5; D is ambiguous. Trimming took 1 base from V and 5 from J, leaving 6 bases between them. Germline CDR1 LNHDA, CDR2 SQIVND (reference sequence). The CDR3 covers 13 residues.